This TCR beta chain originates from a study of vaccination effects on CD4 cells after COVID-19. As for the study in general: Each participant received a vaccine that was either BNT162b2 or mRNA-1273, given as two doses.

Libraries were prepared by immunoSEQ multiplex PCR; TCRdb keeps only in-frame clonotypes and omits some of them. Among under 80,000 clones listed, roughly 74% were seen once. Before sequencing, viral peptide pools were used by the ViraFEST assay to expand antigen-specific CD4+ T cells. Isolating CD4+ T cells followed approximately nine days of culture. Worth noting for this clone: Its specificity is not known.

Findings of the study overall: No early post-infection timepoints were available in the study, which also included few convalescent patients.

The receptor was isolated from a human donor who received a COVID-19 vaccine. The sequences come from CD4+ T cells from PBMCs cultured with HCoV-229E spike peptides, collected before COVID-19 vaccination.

The CDR3 protein is CASSLQGAGANVLTF. CDR3 DNA: TGTGCCAGCAGTTTGCAGGGTGCTGGGGCCAACGTCCTGACTTTC. V usage is TRBV2 and J usage is TRBJ2-6; TRBD1 is a possible D gene (5 bases). Trimming left V 5 bases short and J 2 bases short, with 10 bases between. This CDR3 is 15 amino acids long. The germline V gene has CDR1 SNHLY and CDR2 FYNNEI.